One and the same sample provided the 25 T cell receptor beta chains below, sequenced in a study of T cells in tuberculosis. Time point noted: new active TB diagnosis, blood taken before or within 7 days of starting treatment. Data came from immunoSEQ multiplex PCR; TCRdb stores just in-frame clones and leaves some out. The table records roughly 34,000 clones, about 85% of them present only once. This specimen was PBMCs, taken at tuberculosis diagnosis. The receptors originated from an adult with tuberculosis.

In nucleotides, the CDR3 is TGTGCCAGCAGCTACTCGACAGGCCTGGGGGAGACCCAGTACTTC. Translating it yields CASSYSTGLGETQYF. The chain uses TRBV7-3 and TRBJ2-5; D may be TRBD1 (6 bases). Germline V CDR1 and CDR2: SGHTA, FQGTGA. The CDR3 sequence is 15 residues long. V was shortened by 4 bases and J by 5 bases, with 17 bases between the two germline ends.

CDR3: CASSEGAGTLIYNEQFF. Written as DNA, the CDR3 is TGCGCCAGCAGCGAAGGGGCCGGGACTCTGATCTACAATGAGCAGTTCTTC. The chain employs TRBV5-1 and TRBJ2-1; D is possibly TRBD2 (6 bases). This CDR3 has 17 residues. Germline CDR1 reads SGHRS; CDR2 reads YFSETQ. V lost 4 bases, J lost 3 bases, and 20 bases lay in between.

This chain uses TRBV11-2 with TRBJ2-6; TRBD2 is a possible D gene (6 bases). Trimming removed 6 bases from V and 2 bases from J, with 20 bases in between. The CDR3 loop spans 18 amino acids. Germline CDR1 is SGHAT and CDR2 is FQNNGV. CDR3 nucleotide sequence: TGTGCCAGCAGTCATCTGGTCCCTCGGGGGACTGGGGCCAACGTCCTGACTTTC. This gives the protein CASSHLVPRGTGANVLTF.

The genes are TRBV30 and TRBJ2-7, with 8 bases lining up with TRBD2. The CDR3 totals 14 residues. J was trimmed by 1 base and V by 0 bases; bases with no gene match: 2. Germline CDR1 is GTSNPN and CDR2 is SVGIG (reference sequence). CDR3 region: CAWSVRLASYEQYF. CDR3 in DNA: TGTGCCTGGAGTGTGCGACTAGCGTCCTACGAGCAGTACTTC.

The V and J genes are TRBV4-1 and TRBJ2-5; D may be TRBD2 (5 bases). V lost 4 bases to trimming and J lost 5 bases, with 14 bases between them. Germline-derived CDR1 and CDR2 are MGHRA and YSYEKL. The CDR3 is 14 amino acids. CDR3: CASSPSLAGETQYF. The DNA of the CDR3 is TGCGCCAGCAGCCCCAGTCTAGCTGGGGAGACCCAGTACTTC.

The CDR3 DNA is TGTGCCAGCAGTCCCCAAGGGACAGTTGTCGGGGAGCTGTTTTTT. It encodes CASSPQGTVVGELFF. J is TRBJ2-2 and V is TRBV27, with 7 nucleotides matching TRBD1. This CDR3 region has 15 residues. J lost 7 bases, V lost 5 bases, and 10 bases had no gene match. The germline V gene encodes CDR1 MNHEY and CDR2 SMNVEV (reference sequence).

The rearrangement uses TRBV10-1 and TRBJ2-3, with a possible D match to TRBD1 (5 bases). This CDR3 is built from 13 residues. Between the trimmed V and J ends, which lost 0 bases and 7 bases, there was a span of 8 bases. CDR1 is WNHNN, CDR2 SYGVQD, per germline (reference sequence). The CDR3 is CASSESGLNTQYF. The CDR3 DNA reads as TGCGCCAGCAGTGAGTCGGGGCTCAATACGCAGTATTTT.

The count of this clone is one. The chain joins TRBV10-3 to TRBJ1-3; D perhaps matches TRBD1 (5 bases). The CDR3 extends over 15 amino acids. Germline V gene lookup returns CDR1 ENHRY and CDR2 SYGVKD. Trimming removed 8 bases at V and 2 bases at J, with 16 bases between. CDR3 in DNA: TGTGCCATCTCTTATAGCGGGACCGCTGGAAACACCATATATTTT. Its protein product is CAISYSGTAGNTIYF.

This clone was seen only once. V usage is TRBV11-2 and J usage is TRBJ2-7, with D possibly matching TRBD1 (6 bases). This CDR3 spans 15 amino acids. The V gene's germline CDR1 is SGHAT and CDR2 FQNNGV. Trimming shortened V by 5 bases and J by 0 bases, and 14 bases separated the two germline ends. CDR3 loop: CASSVGHSNSYEQYF. The DNA for the CDR3 is TGTGCCAGCAGCGTGGGACACAGCAACTCCTACGAGCAGTACTTC.

This chain links TRBV27 with TRBJ2-7, with D possibly TRBD1 on 6 matching bases. The CDR3 is 14 amino acids. Between the trimmed V and J ends, which lost 8 bases and 6 bases, there was a span of 20 bases. Per germline, CDR1 MNHEY and CDR2 SMNVEV (reference sequence). The CDR3 DNA reads as TGTGCCAGCTTCTTCCGACAGGAGAGGTCCGAGCAGTACTTC. Translating it yields CASFFRQERSEQYF.

This rearrangement joins TRBV15 to TRBJ2-7; 8 nucleotides align to TRBD1. Germline CDR1 LNHNV, CDR2 YYDKDF (reference sequence). V lost 3 bases and J lost 0; bases outside the gene matches: 16. This CDR3 is 19 amino acids long. The CDR3 is CATSRRWDLRGLSSYEQYF. The DNA of the CDR3 is TGTGCCACCAGCAGGAGGTGGGACCTCAGGGGGCTATCCTCCTACGAGCAGTACTTC.

V gene TRBV10-3 combines with J gene TRBJ2-2; D is possibly TRBD2 (5 bases). CDR3 length: 15 amino acids. Trimming took 3 bases from V and 1 from J, leaving 9 bases between them. Looked up from germline, CDR1 is ENHRY and CDR2 is SYGVKD. CDR3 amino acids: CAISEAGVNTGELFF. In DNA form, the CDR3 reads TGTGCCATCAGTGAAGCCGGGGTGAACACCGGGGAGCTGTTTTTT.

This clone has only one observation. The V call is TRBV5-1, the J call TRBJ2-7; 7 bases match TRBD2. The V gene's germline CDR1 is SGHRS and CDR2 YFSETQ. V dropped 3 bases and J dropped 2; count of bases not matched to a gene: 5. The CDR3 extends over 14 amino acids. The CDR3, as DNA: TGCGCCAGCAGCTCTCAGGGAGGGACCTACGAGCAGTACTTC. Translated: CASSSQGGTYEQYF.

The chain employs TRBV19 and TRBJ1-1; D not resolved. With 3 bases removed from V and 2 bases from J, the gap between germline ends came to 7 bases. The V gene's germline CDR1 is LNHDA and CDR2 SQIVND (reference sequence). The CDR3 loop spans 13 amino acids. The CDR3, as DNA: TGTGCCAGTAGTATGAACAGTAACACTGAAGCTTTCTTT. Translating it yields CASSMNSNTEAFF.

The chain's CDR3 is CASSPTGDEQYF. The CDR3 nucleotides are TGTGCCAGCAGCCCCACAGGGGACGAGCAGTACTTC. V and J are TRBV6-6 and TRBJ2-7; 7 bases line up with TRBD1. CDR1 and CDR2 (germline): MNHNY, SVGAGI (reference sequence). V shed 6 bases, J shed 5 bases, and the junction held 4 bases outside the gene matches. The CDR3 contains 12 residues.

This chain joins TRBV7-2 and TRBJ2-7; 8 nucleotides line up with TRBD1. This CDR3 spans 15 amino acids. V trimming: 4 bases; J trimming: 0 bases; junction bases outside the gene matches: 5. CDR1 and CDR2 (germline): SGHTA, FQGNSA. Here the CDR3 reads CASSSRTGSSYEQYF. In DNA form, the CDR3 reads TGTGCCAGCAGCTCCAGGACAGGGAGCTCCTACGAGCAGTACTTC.

V usage is TRBV5-6 and J usage is TRBJ2-5; TRBD2 matches at 11 bases. J was trimmed by 5 bases and V by 1 base; bases with no gene match: 10. Per the germline V gene, CDR1 is SGHDT and CDR2 is YYEEEE. This CDR3 contains 17 residues. The CDR3 spells CASSLRVLAGVRETQYF. The CDR3 DNA follows: TGTGCCAGCAGCTTGCGAGTACTAGCGGGAGTCCGGGAGACCCAGTACTTC.

This clone was detected only once. V gene TRBV6-4 combines with J gene TRBJ2-1; 7 nucleotides line up with TRBD2. The CDR3 extends over 18 amino acids. In germline, CDR1 is MRHNA, CDR2 SNTAGT. Unmatched junction bases numbered 15, after V lost 7 bases and J lost 0 bases. CDR3 DNA: TGTGCCAGCATTCTCTCCTCTAGCGGTCGTAGCTCCTACAATGAGCAGTTCTTC. Protein: CASILSSSGRSSYNEQFF.

This chain uses TRBV4-1 with TRBJ1-2; TRBD1 matches 7 bases. The germline V gene encodes CDR1 MGHRA and CDR2 YSYEKL. V was clipped by 1 base and J by 2 bases; unmatched bases: 4. CDR3 length equals 15 residues. CDR3 residues: CASSQGRQGNYGYTF. The CDR3 DNA follows: TGCGCCAGCAGCCAAGGGAGACAGGGCAACTATGGCTACACCTTC.

The J gene is TRBJ2-7, the V gene TRBV7-3, with D unresolved. Trimming left V 5 bases short and J 7 bases short, with 12 bases between. CDR1 and CDR2 from the germline V gene are SGHTA and FQGTGA. The CDR3 totals 12 residues. The CDR3 protein is CASSPRSWEQYF. CDR3 DNA: TGTGCCAGCAGCCCCCGAAGCTGGGAGCAGTACTTC.

The rearrangement uses TRBV6-1 and TRBJ1-5, with TRBD1 matching 9 bases. CDR3 length: 14 residues. Germline values: CDR1 MNHNS, CDR2 SASEGT. Unmatched junction bases numbered 3, after V lost 6 bases and J lost 3 bases. The CDR3 reads CASRDRGFNQPQHF. CDR3 sequence (DNA): TGTGCCAGCAGGGACAGGGGTTTCAATCAGCCCCAGCATTTT.

The chain combines TRBV27 with TRBJ2-7; 7 positions agree with TRBD2. This CDR3 contains 13 residues. Unmatched junction bases numbered 1, after V lost 3 bases and J lost 2 bases. The germline CDR1 and CDR2 sequences are MNHEY and SMNVEV (reference sequence). The CDR3 nucleotides are TGTGCCAGCAGTTTCCGGGGGGCCTACGAGCAGTACTTC. It is translated as CASSFRGAYEQYF.

This chain links TRBV28 with TRBJ2-3, with TRBD2 matching over 12 bases. The CDR3 runs to 17 residues. V lost 3 bases and J lost 4; bases outside the gene matches: 8. Germline V lookup: CDR1 MDHEN, CDR2 SYDVKM. The CDR3 bases are TGTGCCAGCAGTTTGCCTAGCGGGAGGGCCCGGCCAGATACGCAGTATTTT. The encoded protein is CASSLPSGRARPDTQYF.

The V gene is TRBV30, the J gene TRBJ1-2; 8 positions agree with TRBD1. V shed 3 bases, J shed 4 bases, and the junction held 13 bases outside the gene matches. The germline CDR1 and CDR2 sequences are GTSNPN and SVGIG (reference sequence). The CDR3 totals 16 residues. This CDR3 reads CAWRPGRGLHRYGYTF. DNA for the CDR3: TGTGCCTGGAGACCCGGCAGGGGGCTTCATCGCTATGGCTACACCTTC.

CDR3 region: CASGLGQTNTEAFF. The CDR3 nucleotides are TGTGCCAGCGGGTTGGGACAGACGAACACTGAAGCTTTCTTT. The rearrangement links TRBV7-9 to TRBJ1-1, with TRBD1 identical over 7 bases. The CDR3 is 14 amino acids. The trim removed 8 bases at V and 1 base at J, leaving 7 bases unmatched. Germline V lookup: CDR1 SEHNR, CDR2 FQNEAQ (reference sequence).